A selection of T cell receptor beta chains follows, all from one sample in a study of vaccination effects on CD4 cells after COVID-19. The table came from immunoSEQ multiplex PCR; TCRdb's copy has only in-frame clones and leaves some out. This sample has fewer than 15,000 clones, with approximately 68% found just once. These receptors' targets are unknown. Sequenced material: CD4+ T cells from PBMCs cultured with HCoV-NL63 spike peptides, taken after COVID-19 vaccination. These TCRs come from a human donor who received a COVID-19 vaccine. The CDR3 runs from the conserved cysteine through the conserved F or W. D genes are given only for firm matches. The size field is filled for only some rows; it gives once, few, many or a size class.

D	size	V	J	CDR3	DNA
NA	once	TRBV18	TRBJ1-2	CASSPPSENYGYTF	TGTGCCAGCTCACCACCGTCCGAAAACTATGGCTACACCTTC
NA	NA	TRBV6-5	TRBJ1-5	CASISRPRGDQPQHF	TGTGCCAGCATCTCACGGCCCCGGGGGGATCAGCCCCAGCATTTT
NA	few	TRBV4-1	TRBJ1-3	CASSQEGTTGNTIYF	TGCGCCAGCAGCCAAGAGGGGACAACTGGAAACACCATATATTTT
NA	few	TRBV4-2	TRBJ1-1	CASSLQDRNTEAFF	TGTGCCAGCAGCCTACAAGACAGGAACACTGAAGCTTTCTTT
NA	NA	TRBV28	TRBJ2-7	CASSFGSYEQYF	TGTGCCAGCAGTTTTGGCAGTTACGAGCAGTACTTC
TRBD2	NA	TRBV15	TRBJ2-1	CATSPTSGANEQFF	TGTGCCACCAGCCCCACTAGCGGGGCCAATGAGCAGTTCTTC
NA	NA	TRBV29-1	TRBJ2-5	CSVPDFQGRETQYF	TGCAGCGTGCCGGACTTTCAAGGGCGAGAGACCCAGTACTTC
TRBD1	NA	TRBV18	TRBJ1-3	CASSPGQELYSGNTIYF	TGTGCCAGCTCACCGGGACAGGAATTATACTCTGGAAACACCATATATTTT
NA	NA	TRBV5-6	TRBJ2-7	CASSLGGGHEQYF	TGTGCCAGCAGCTTGGGGGGCGGCCACGAGCAGTACTTC
TRBD1	NA	TRBV3-1/TRBV3-2	TRBJ2-7	CASSQVQGAFYEQYF	TGTGCCAGCAGCCAGGTACAGGGGGCATTTTACGAGCAGTACTTC
NA	NA	TRBV29-1	TRBJ1-4	CSVWGTSEKLFF	TGCAGCGTTTGGGGGACTAGTGAAAAACTGTTTTTT
NA	NA	TRBV6-5	TRBJ1-2	CASSWGEHFGHGYTF	TGTGCCAGCAGTTGGGGTGAGCACTTCGGACATGGCTACACCTTC
NA	NA	TRBV10-3	TRBJ1-2	CAISESAGYNYGYTF	TGTGCCATCAGTGAGTCTGCAGGTTACAACTATGGCTACACCTTC
NA	NA	TRBV19	TRBJ1-5	CASSMGTYQPQHF	TGTGCCAGTAGTATGGGGACCTATCAGCCCCAGCATTTT
NA	NA	TRBV7-2	TRBJ2-2	CASSLVSSWELFF	TGTGCCAGCAGCTTAGTTTCTTCTTGGGAGCTGTTTTTT
TRBD1	NA	TRBV12-3/TRBV12-4	TRBJ2-3	CASLRDRTDTQYF	TGTGCCAGCCTCCGGGACAGGACAGATACGCAGTATTTT
NA	NA	TRBV19	TRBJ2-3	CASSIGTTGTQYF	TGTGCCAGTAGTATAGGGACTACAGGAACGCAGTATTTT
TRBD2	once	TRBV3-1/TRBV3-2	TRBJ2-2	CASSQDSGRANTGELFF	TGTGCCAGCAGCCAAGACAGCGGGAGAGCGAACACCGGGGAGCTGTTTTTT
NA	NA	TRBV12-3/TRBV12-4	TRBJ2-2	CASSLGGAGELFF	TGTGCCAGCAGTTTAGGGGGGGCCGGGGAGCTGTTTTTT
NA	NA	TRBV6-2/TRBV6-3	TRBJ1-2	CASSKEGRGGIGDIGYGYTF	TGTGCCAGCAGCAAGGAGGGCAGGGGAGGGATAGGGGATATTGGCTATGGCTACACCTTC
TRBD2	NA	TRBV6-2/TRBV6-3	TRBJ2-1	CASSSSGGLYNEQFF	TGTGCCAGCAGCAGTAGCGGGGGCCTATACAATGAGCAGTTCTTC
TRBD2	NA	TRBV5-1	TRBJ2-5	CASSLGSGLAGAETQYF	TGCGCCAGCAGCTTGGGGTCAGGACTAGCGGGAGCAGAGACCCAGTACTTC
NA	NA	TRBV12-5	TRBJ2-1	CASGLVLVLNPPYNEQFF	TGTGCTAGTGGTTTGGTACTTGTTTTGAATCCCCCCTACAATGAGCAGTTCTTC
TRBD1	NA	TRBV6-5	TRBJ1-3	CASTPGQGDTIYF	TGTGCCAGCACCCCGGGACAGGGGGACACCATATATTTT
NA	NA	TRBV27	TRBJ1-2	CASSRRESFNYGYTF	TGTGCCAGCAGTCGGAGGGAATCCTTTAACTATGGCTACACCTTC
NA	NA	TRBV5-1	TRBJ2-2	CASSPHRDTGELFF	TGCGCCAGCAGCCCCCACAGGGACACCGGGGAGCTGTTTTTT
NA	medium-sized	TRBV20-1	TRBJ1-2	CSARGGYGYTF	TGCAGTGCTAGGGGTGGATATGGCTACACCTTC
NA	NA	TRBV6-5	TRBJ1-1	CASTNAPGANTEAFF	TGTGCCAGCACTAACGCTCCTGGCGCGAACACTGAAGCTTTCTTT
NA	NA	TRBV30	TRBJ1-5	CAWSVRRAPLNQPQHF	NA
NA	few	TRBV15	TRBJ1-1	CATSRDRVNTEAFF	TGTGCCACCAGCAGAGACAGGGTCAACACTGAAGCTTTCTTT
NA	few	TRBV2	TRBJ1-1	CASQEGMRTEAFF	TGTGCCAGCCAGGAGGGGATGAGGACTGAAGCTTTCTTT
TRBD1	NA	TRBV3-1/TRBV3-2	TRBJ1-2	CASSQQGAWNYGYTF	TGTGCCAGCAGCCAACAGGGGGCGTGGAACTATGGCTACACCTTC
NA	NA	TRBV11-2	TRBJ1-5	CASSLGGRRKKNQPQHF	TGTGCCAGCAGCCTCGGAGGGCGCAGGAAAAAAAATCAGCCCCAGCATTTT
NA	NA	TRBV30	TRBJ2-3	CAWSRLGTSTDTQYF	TGTGCCTGGAGTCGGTTGGGGACTAGCACAGATACGCAGTATTTT
TRBD1	NA	TRBV7-8	TRBJ1-5	CASSPGQGNQPQHF	TGTGCCAGCAGCCCTGGACAGGGCAATCAGCCCCAGCATTTT
TRBD2	NA	TRBV2	TRBJ2-5	CASSPGLAETQYF	TGTGCCAGCAGTCCCGGACTAGCGGAGACCCAGTACTTC
NA	NA	TRBV6-5	TRBJ2-7	CASSSEQGKQYF	TGTGCCAGCAGTTCCGAACAGGGAAAGCAGTACTTC
TRBD2	NA	TRBV27	TRBJ2-1	CARSTSGRFGSYNEQFF	TGTGCCAGGTCGACTAGCGGGAGGTTCGGATCCTACAATGAGCAGTTCTTC
TRBD2	NA	TRBV4-2	TRBJ2-5	CASSQAGTSGQETQYF	TGTGCCAGCAGCCAAGCGGGGACTAGCGGACAGGAGACCCAGTACTTC
NA	NA	TRBV2	TRBJ1-1	CASIKDRRTEAFF	TGTGCCAGCATCAAGGACCGCCGCACTGAAGCTTTCTTT
NA	few	TRBV11-2	TRBJ1-1	CASSLEGQGTEAFF	TGTGCCAGCAGCTTGGAGGGGCAGGGCACTGAAGCTTTCTTT
NA	NA	TRBV5-1	TRBJ2-7	CASSRDHPSYEQYF	TGCGCCAGCAGCCGGGACCACCCATCCTACGAGCAGTACTTC
TRBD1	NA	TRBV6-5	TRBJ2-7	CAIRQGRTYEQYF	TGTGCCATACGACAGGGCCGTACCTACGAGCAGTACTTC
NA	NA	TRBV5-6	TRBJ2-5	CASSLRTGETQYF	TGTGCCAGCAGCCTTCGGACGGGAGAGACCCAGTACTTC
NA	NA	TRBV7-8	TRBJ1-2	CASSLGAAGGYTF	TGTGCCAGCAGCCTAGGGGCCGCAGGGGGCTACACCTTC
NA	NA	TRBV19	TRBJ2-5	CASSTLGGMGETQYF	TGTGCCAGTAGTACCCTAGGGGGGATGGGAGAGACCCAGTACTTC
NA	NA	TRBV28	TRBJ1-5	CASSPTRGSNQPQHF	TGTGCCAGCAGTCCTACTAGGGGTAGCAATCAGCCCCAGCATTTT
NA	NA	TRBV30	TRBJ1-2	CACATGIGYTF	TGTGCCTGTGCGACAGGTATTGGCTACACCTTC
NA	NA	TRBV19	TRBJ1-1	CASTRRDNVLNTEAFF	TGTGCCAGTACCAGGAGGGACAACGTATTGAACACTGAAGCTTTCTTT
TRBD1	NA	TRBV29-1	TRBJ1-5	CSVAGGTGGGQPQHF	TGCAGCGTTGCGGGGGGGACAGGGGGCGGTCAGCCCCAGCATTTT
NA	NA	TRBV18	TRBJ2-7	CASSRAAGTYEQYF	TGTGCCAGCTCACGGGCGGCGGGCACCTACGAGCAGTACTTC
TRBD1	NA	TRBV27	TRBJ1-3	CASSLRSGQGTDWGNTIYF	TGTGCCAGCAGCCTAAGGTCGGGACAGGGGACTGACTGGGGAAACACCATATATTTT
NA	NA	TRBV7-3	TRBJ2-6	CASSPPTGSPSGANVLTF	TGTGCCAGCAGCCCCCCCACAGGGTCCCCCTCTGGGGCCAACGTCCTGACTTTC
NA	few	TRBV27	TRBJ2-7	CASSPTQGAYEQYF	TGTGCCAGCAGTCCAACTCAGGGCGCCTACGAGCAGTACTTC
NA	once	TRBV6-4	TRBJ1-2	CASGGRSYTF	TGTGCCAGCGGGGGCCGGAGCTACACCTTC
TRBD1	NA	TRBV29-1	TRBJ1-1	CSVEGARGTEAFF	TGCAGCGTCGAGGGGGCCCGTGGGACTGAAGCTTTCTTT
NA	NA	TRBV6-5	TRBJ2-2	CASTSPNTGELFF	TGTGCCAGCACCTCACCCAACACCGGGGAGCTGTTTTTT